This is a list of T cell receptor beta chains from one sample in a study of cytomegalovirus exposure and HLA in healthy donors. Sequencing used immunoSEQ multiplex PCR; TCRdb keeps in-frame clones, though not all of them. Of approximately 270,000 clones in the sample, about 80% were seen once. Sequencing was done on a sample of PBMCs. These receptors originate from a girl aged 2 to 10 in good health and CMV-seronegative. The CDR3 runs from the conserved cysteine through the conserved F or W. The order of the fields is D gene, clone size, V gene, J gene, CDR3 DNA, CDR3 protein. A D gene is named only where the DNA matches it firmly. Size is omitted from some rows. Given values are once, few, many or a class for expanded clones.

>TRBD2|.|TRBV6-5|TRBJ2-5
TGTGCCAGCAGCGAACTAGCGGGAGGGCTGGAGACCCAGTACTTC
CASSELAGGLETQYF
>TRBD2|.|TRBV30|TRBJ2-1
TGTGCCTGGGCTAGCGGGTATAACAATGAGCAGTTCTTC
CAWASGYNNEQFF
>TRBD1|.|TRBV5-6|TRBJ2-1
TGTGCCAGCAGCTTAGTCGGGACAGGGGAGGATGAGCAGTTCTTC
CASSLVGTGEDEQFF
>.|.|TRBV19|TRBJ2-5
TGTGCCACGAGAGAGAGGGAGACCCAGTACTTC
CATRERETQYF
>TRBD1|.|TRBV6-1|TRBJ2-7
TGTGCCAGCAGCGGACAGGGGACCTCCTACGAGCAGTACTTC
CASSGQGTSYEQYF
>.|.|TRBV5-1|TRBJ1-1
TGCGCCAGCAGCATGACAGCTGCGGGGACTGAAGCTTTCTTT
CASSMTAAGTEAFF
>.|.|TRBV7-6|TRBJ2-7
TGTGCCAGCAGCTTAGTAGAAGACAGATCTTACTCCTACGAGCAGTACTTC
CASSLVEDRSYSYEQYF
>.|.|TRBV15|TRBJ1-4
TGTGCCACCAGCAGAGATAACCAGAATGAAAAACTGTTTTTT
CATSRDNQNEKLFF
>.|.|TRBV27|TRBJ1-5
TGTGCCAGCAGTTTATTCAGGGGCGATCAGCCCCAGCATTTT
CASSLFRGDQPQHF
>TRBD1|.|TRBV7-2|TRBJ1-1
TGTGCCAGCTCAAAAGGGGGCTCGGATGCTGAAGCTTTCTTT
CASSKGGSDAEAFF
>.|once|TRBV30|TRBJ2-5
TGTGCCTGGAGTGCTAGCGAAGAGACCCAGTACTTC
CAWSASEETQYF
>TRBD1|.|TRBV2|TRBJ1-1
TGTGCCAGCAGTGCACAGGGGGCCCTGAACACTGAAGCTTTCTTT
CASSAQGALNTEAFF
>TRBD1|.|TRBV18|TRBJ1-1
TGTGCCAGCTCACCCCGCGGACAGGTTCACACTGAAGCTTTCTTT
CASSPRGQVHTEAFF
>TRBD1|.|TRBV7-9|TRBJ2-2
TGTTCCAGCAGCAGACAGGGGGCGAACACCGGGGAGCTGTTTTTT
CSSSRQGANTGELFF
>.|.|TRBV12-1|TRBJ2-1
TGTGCCCTCCGCCACCAGGGCTCGAACAATGAGCAGTTCTTC
CALRHQGSNNEQFF
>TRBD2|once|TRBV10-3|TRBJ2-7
TGTGCCATCAGTGATACGGGAGGGCCGTGGGAGCAGTACTTC
CAISDTGGPWEQYF
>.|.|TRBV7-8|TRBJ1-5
TGTGCCAGCAGCTCACTCCAGTCAAGGGGTCAGCCCCAGCATTTT
CASSSLQSRGQPQHF
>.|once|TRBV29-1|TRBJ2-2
TGCAGCGTTTTAGTCGGAGTAGGTACCGGGGAGCTGTTTTTT
CSVLVGVGTGELFF
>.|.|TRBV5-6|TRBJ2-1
TGTGCCAGCAGCTACAGGGCGCCGAAGCAGTTCTTC
CASSYRAPKQFF
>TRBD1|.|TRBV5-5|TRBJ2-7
TGTGCCAGCAGCTTGAGGGGACAGAGTTACGAGCAGTACTTC
CASSLRGQSYEQYF
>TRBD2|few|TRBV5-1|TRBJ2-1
TGCGCCAGCAGCTTATATGGGACTAGCAACAATGAGCAGTTCTTC
CASSLYGTSNNEQFF
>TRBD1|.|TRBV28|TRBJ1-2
TGTGCCAGCAGCGTAACAGGGGCTAGGGGCTATGGCTACACCTTC
CASSVTGARGYGYTF
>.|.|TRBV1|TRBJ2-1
TGCACCAGCAGCCAAGATTTGGCCCCGGGACTAGCGGGGTACAATGAGCAGTTCTTC
CTSSQDLAPGLAGYNEQFF
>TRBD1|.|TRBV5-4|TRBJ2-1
TGTGCCAGCAGCTACGGGACAGGAGAGTACAATGAGCAGTTCTTC
CASSYGTGEYNEQFF